A single sample is the source of the 5 T cell receptor beta chains below, sequenced in a study of OX40 agonist ivuxolimab in advanced cancers. Libraries were prepared through the immunoSEQ multiplex PCR assay. TCRdb limited this immuneACCESS table to in-frame rearrangements with V and J called. A share of clones is missing; checked studies link under half to unresolved V genes, and the rest is unexplained. The sample table holds about 22,000 clones, of which over 70% were seen once. Just over 35% of the sample rests with the top ten. Sequencing used CD4+ or CD8+ T cells sorted from blood, obtained in a trial of the OX40 agonist ivuxolimab. The receptor source for this set is an adult with an advanced solid tumor such as melanoma, head and neck, liver or kidney cancer.

This rearrangement joins TRBV10-2 to TRBJ2-3, with 7 bases matching TRBD2. In germline, CDR1 is WSHSY, CDR2 SAAADI. This CDR3 is 15 amino acids long. Unmatched junction bases numbered 15, after V lost 10 bases and J lost 5 bases. In nucleotides, the CDR3 is TGCGCCACCAACCCCTCCAGTGGGGAGGGAGATACGCAGTATTTT. This codes for CATNPSSGEGDTQYF.

This clone was detected only a few times. J is TRBJ2-3 and V is TRBV5-4; TRBD2 might be the D (5 bases). The CDR3 totals 15 residues. Per the germline V gene, CDR1 is SGHNT and CDR2 is YYREEE (reference sequence). V was clipped by 4 bases and J by 6 bases, with 18 bases between them. The CDR3 region is CASSPGSPTADTQYF. The CDR3 DNA reads as TGTGCCAGCAGCCCTGGGAGCCCCACGGCGGATACGCAGTATTTT.

The table lists this clone with a few counts. The chain uses TRBV7-8 and TRBJ1-2; no clear D gene. This CDR3 comprises 12 residues. In germline, CDR1 is SGHVS, CDR2 FQNEAQ. V was pared by 1 base and J by 4 bases, with 4 bases between. Here the CDR3 DNA reads TGTGCCAGCAGCTTAGGGCCCTATGGCTACACCTTC. Amino acids: CASSLGPYGYTF.

V usage is TRBV15 and J usage is TRBJ1-3, with 8 bases matching TRBD1. Trimming at V came to 1 base and at J to 0 bases, leaving 2 bases not matched to a gene. Per the germline V gene, CDR1 is LNHNV and CDR2 is YYDKDF (reference sequence). The CDR3 is 16 amino acids. The CDR3, as DNA: TGTGCCACCAGCAGAGGGACAGGGCTCTCTGGAAACACCATATATTTT. Translating gives CATSRGTGLSGNTIYF.

This clone was detected many times. Distinct nucleotide sequences in the sample also encode this CDR3. The genes are TRBV5-4 and TRBJ2-5, with a weak D call TRBD2 (6 bases). Germline assignment: CDR1 SGHNT and CDR2 YYREEE (reference sequence). The CDR3 runs 12 residues. Between the trimmed V and J ends, which lost 4 bases and 5 bases, there was a span of 9 bases. The CDR3 sequence is CASSPEGETQYF. The CDR3 bases are TGTGCCAGCAGCCCGGAGGGGGAGACCCAGTACTTC.